This TCR beta chain was sequenced in a study of lymphopenia after photon versus proton radiotherapy. Overall study results and limits: After the lymphocyte nadir, photon-treated repertoires showed oligoclonal expansion, especially of CD8+ Temra cells. Under photons, naive T cells and diversity fell while effector/memory populations rose. Survival link was tested only in deceased patients; proton benefit remains a possibility.

Sequencing used immunoSEQ multiplex PCR; TCRdb keeps in-frame clones, though not all of them. This table holds 35,000 to 45,000 clones, about 85% found once. CDR3 length: 16 amino acids. V was cut by 0 bases and J by 5 bases, with 12 bases left in between. Germline assignment: CDR1 SGDLS and CDR2 YYNGEE. Concerning this clone: The target antigen is unknown. Since no conserved phenylalanine or tryptophan closes the CDR3, a read error is the likely cause.

The V and J genes are TRBV9 and TRBJ1-6; D may be TRBD1 (6 bases). The material was peripheral blood, obtained from a patient treated with proton-based radiotherapy. This receptor was taken from a woman aged 70 to 79 with pancreatic cancer. The CDR3 loop is CASSVVDRINNSPLHS. CDR3 nucleotide sequence: TGTGCCAGCAGCGTAGTTGACAGGATCAATAATTCACCCCTCCACTCT.